These T cell receptor beta chains were read from a single sample in a study of OX40 agonist ivuxolimab in advanced cancers. Only in-frame clones appear in the TCRdb table, and some are missing; sequencing was by immunoSEQ multiplex PCR. The profile covers tens of thousands of clones, with approximately 90% appearing a single time and roughly 0.45% taken by the ten largest. Source: CD4+ or CD8+ T cells sorted from blood, taken in a trial of the OX40 agonist ivuxolimab. These receptors came from an adult with an advanced solid tumor such as melanoma, head and neck, liver or kidney cancer. Each CDR3 is given with its conserved first and last residue. The order of the fields is J gene, clone size, V gene, D gene, CDR3 length, CDR3 DNA, CDR3 protein. The D gene is left open where the match is weak. Not all rows give a size; the values are once, few, many and, for expanded clones, a class.

TRBJ2-6	NA	TRBV7-9	NA	18	TGTGCCAGCAGCTCGCCAAGAGGAGGGTTGACTGGGGCCAACGTCCTGACTTTC	CASSSPRGGLTGANVLTF
TRBJ1-1	NA	TRBV21-1	NA	15	TGTGCCAGCAGCTCGACAGGGCGCATGAACACTGAAGCTTTCTTT	CASSSTGRMNTEAFF
TRBJ2-2	NA	TRBV7-9	NA	14	TGTGCCAGCAGCCGACGCAGGGGCCCCGGGGAGCTGTTTTTT	CASSRRRGPGELFF
TRBJ1-2	NA	TRBV7-9	NA	13	TGTGCCAGCAGCCTGGACATTCTCTATGGCTACACCTTC	CASSLDILYGYTF
TRBJ2-2	NA	TRBV10-3	NA	15	TGTGCCATCAGTGTTGCGCAAACGAACACCGGGGAGCTGTTTTTT	CAISVAQTNTGELFF
TRBJ2-3	NA	TRBV7-2	TRBD1	14	TGTGCCAGCAGCTCGGGACAGGGAGCAGATACGCAGTATTTT	CASSSGQGADTQYF
TRBJ2-7	NA	TRBV18	NA	14	TGTGCCAGCTCAGCCGCGGCCCTCCGCCGCGAGCAGTACTTC	CASSAAALRREQYF
TRBJ2-1	NA	TRBV27	TRBD2	20	TGTGCCAGCAGTTCCTCGACAGGGGGACTAGCGGGAGGGCCTCGGAATGAGCAGTTCTTC	CASSSSTGGLAGGPRNEQFF
TRBJ2-5	NA	TRBV7-6	NA	13	TGTGCCAGCAGCTTAATCGCGGGAGAGACCCAGTACTTC	CASSLIAGETQYF
TRBJ2-3	NA	TRBV27	NA	11	TGTGCCAGCAGTAACACAGATACGCAGTATTTT	CASSNTDTQYF
TRBJ1-5	NA	TRBV4-1	NA	17	TGCGCCAGCAGCCAAAGCGCACTCTCAGCGGGCAATCAGCCCCAGCATTTT	CASSQSALSAGNQPQHF
TRBJ1-1	NA	TRBV29-1	NA	14	TGCAGCGTGGCCCGGGACAATGGTCACACTGAAGCTTTCTTT	CSVARDNGHTEAFF
TRBJ2-5	once	TRBV12-5	NA	18	TGTGCTAGTGGTTCCCTTTTGGGGGGAGGAAGGGGACAAGAGACCCAGTACTTC	CASGSLLGGGRGQETQYF
TRBJ1-5	NA	TRBV19	TRBD1	16	TGTGCCAGTACACCCCGGGACAGGGGTAGCAATCAGCCCCAGCATTTT	CASTPRDRGSNQPQHF
TRBJ2-1	NA	TRBV6-5	NA	15	TGTGCCAGCAGCCTAACAGATGCATCCTACAATGAGCAGTTCTTC	CASSLTDASYNEQFF
TRBJ1-1	NA	TRBV7-9	NA	14	TGTGCCAGCAGCTTAGGAGGTTACGGCGCTGAAGCTTTCTTT	CASSLGGYGAEAFF
TRBJ1-1	once	TRBV5-1	NA	13	TGCGCCAGCAGCCCGGGCAGGGACACTGAAGCTTTCTTT	CASSPGRDTEAFF
TRBJ1-3	NA	TRBV27	NA	17	TGTGCCAGCAGCCCCGAGGGGCGACGAGTCTCTGGAAACACCATATATTTT	CASSPEGRRVSGNTIYF
TRBJ2-5	NA	TRBV5-1	TRBD2	16	TGCGCCAGCAGCTTGGGGTCGGGAGGGAACCAAGAGACCCAGTACTTC	CASSLGSGGNQETQYF
TRBJ2-3	NA	TRBV11-3	TRBD2	16	TGTGCCAGCAGCTCCGGGACTAGCGGGATCACAGATACGCAGTATTTT	CASSSGTSGITDTQYF
TRBJ2-5	NA	TRBV5-6	NA	14	TGTGCCAGCAGCCTCCGGGGGCACCAAGAGACCCAGTACTTC	CASSLRGHQETQYF
TRBJ2-1	once	TRBV18	NA	13	TGTGCCAGCTCACCGACTTTTGTTAATGAGCAGTTCTTC	CASSPTFVNEQFF
TRBJ1-2	NA	TRBV18	NA	13	TGTGCCAGCTCACCGACAGATACTTATGGCTACACCTTC	CASSPTDTYGYTF
TRBJ2-5	NA	TRBV11-2	NA	16	TGTGCCAGCAGCTTAGAGGGATCCCGGTGGCAAGAGACCCAGTACTTC	CASSLEGSRWQETQYF
TRBJ2-1	NA	TRBV9	TRBD1	18	TGTGCCAGCAGCCTACGGGCGGGATACGGGACAGGGTCCAATGAGCAGTTCTTC	CASSLRAGYGTGSNEQFF
TRBJ2-7	once	TRBV10-3	NA	13	TGTGCCATCATGGGCGGAGTGGCGGACGAGCAGTACTTC	CAIMGGVADEQYF
TRBJ2-7	NA	TRBV27	NA	15	TGTGCCAGCAGTTTAATGTCGGGGACGTCCTACGAGCAGTACTTC	CASSLMSGTSYEQYF
TRBJ2-3	NA	TRBV9	TRBD2	18	TGTGCCAGCAGCCCCCCCGGAGGCGGGAGTATTAGCACAGATACGCAGTATTTT	CASSPPGGGSISTDTQYF
TRBJ2-7	NA	TRBV28	NA	13	TGTGCCAGCAGTTTGGGGTGGGAGATCGAGCAGTACTTC	CASSLGWEIEQYF
TRBJ1-5	NA	TRBV27	NA	14	TGTGCCAGCAGACGCGGACAGTCTGGGCAGCCCCAGCATTTT	CASRRGQSGQPQHF
TRBJ1-3	NA	TRBV5-3	NA	16	TGTGCCAGAAGGTGGGAAGAAGGGACATCTGGAAACACCATATATTTT	CARRWEEGTSGNTIYF
TRBJ1-1	few	TRBV7-9	NA	14	TGTGCCAGCAGCTTTGGGACGGACGAGTTTCGAGCTTTCTTT	CASSFGTDEFRAFF
TRBJ1-1	NA	TRBV11-3	NA	13	TGTGCCAGCAGCTCAACTGGGGAATCTGAAGCTTTCTTT	CASSSTGESEAFF
TRBJ1-5	NA	TRBV5-6	NA	15	TGTGCCAGCAGCTCCCGAGGGGGGGGCAATCAGCCCCAGCATTTT	CASSSRGGGNQPQHF
TRBJ1-1	NA	TRBV18	NA	13	TGTGCCAGCTCACAGCGCAGGGACACTGAAGCTTTCTTT	CASSQRRDTEAFF
TRBJ1-1	NA	TRBV2	TRBD1	15	TGTGCCAGCAGGGGACAGGAGCTCCTCTACACTGAAGCTTTCTTT	CASRGQELLYTEAFF
TRBJ2-7	NA	TRBV11-3	NA	14	TGTGCCAGCAGCCCCTTAAGCAGCTCCTACGAGCAGTACTTC	CASSPLSSSYEQYF
TRBJ2-5	NA	TRBV5-1	NA	14	TGCGCCAGCAGCTTATCGGACAGAGGCGAGACCCAGTACTTC	CASSLSDRGETQYF
TRBJ2-1	NA	TRBV19	TRBD2	15	TGTGCCAGTCAGAATTCGGGACTAGCGTTCAATGAGCAGTTCTTC	CASQNSGLAFNEQFF
TRBJ2-2	NA	TRBV29-1	NA	12	TGCAGCGGGAAGTCGAACACCGGGGAGCTGTTTTTT	CSGKSNTGELFF
TRBJ2-7	NA	TRBV5-4	TRBD1	14	TGTGCCAGCAGCTTGGGGGCAGGGGGAGACGAGCAGTACTTC	CASSLGAGGDEQYF
TRBJ2-3	once	TRBV11-2	TRBD2	17	TGTGCCAGCAGCCTAACACGACTAGCGGGAGACACAGATACGCAGTATTTT	CASSLTRLAGDTDTQYF
TRBJ1-2	NA	TRBV7-2	NA	14	TGTGCCAGCAGCTTAGAACAGGGTATCTATGGCTACACCTTC	CASSLEQGIYGYTF
TRBJ1-1	NA	TRBV7-9	NA	10	TGTGCCAGCAGCTTAGCTGAAGCTTTCTTT	CASSLAEAFF
TRBJ2-1	NA	TRBV7-8	TRBD2	16	TGTGCCAGCAGCTTAGCGTATAGCGGGACCTACAATGAGCAGTTCTTC	CASSLAYSGTYNEQFF
TRBJ2-5	NA	TRBV7-8	NA	14	TGTGCCAGCAGCTTATGGCGGGCCAGAGAGACCCAGTACTTC	CASSLWRARETQYF
TRBJ2-2	NA	TRBV4-2	NA	15	TGTGCCAGCAGCCAAGTCGGGGGGAACACCGGGGAGCTGTTTTTT	CASSQVGGNTGELFF
TRBJ2-5	once	TRBV14	TRBD2	17	TGTGCCAGCAGCCGGGAGTTAGGACTAGCGGGTTCGCGGAGCCAGTACTTC	CASSRELGLAGSRSQYF
TRBJ2-5	NA	TRBV19	NA	14	TGTGCCAGTAGTGGCGGGGTGGCCCAAGAGACCCAGTACTTC	CASSGGVAQETQYF
TRBJ2-1	NA	TRBV2	TRBD2	17	TGTGCCAGCAGTGATTTTCAGGGACTAGCGGGAGGCAATGAGCAGTTCTTC	CASSDFQGLAGGNEQFF
TRBJ2-7	NA	TRBV6-1	NA	11	TGTGCCAGCAGTGAAGGGATTGAGCAGTACTTC	CASSEGIEQYF
TRBJ2-4	NA	TRBV4-3	TRBD2	20	TGCGCCAGCAGCCAAGATCGGGGGGCACTAGCGGGACTAGCCAAAAACATTCAGTACTTC	CASSQDRGALAGLAKNIQYF
TRBJ1-1	NA	TRBV29-1	TRBD1	13	TGCAGCGCAACCGGACAGGGGGTCACTGAAGCTTTCTTT	CSATGQGVTEAFF
TRBJ1-2	NA	TRBV7-9	TRBD1	14	TGTGCCAGCAGCCTCAGACAGGGAACAGGTGGCTACACCTTC	CASSLRQGTGGYTF
TRBJ2-7	once	TRBV6-5	TRBD1	15	TGTGCCAGCAGTTACTCGAAACAGGGGAGAGGCGAGCAGTACTTC	CASSYSKQGRGEQYF
TRBJ1-4	once	TRBV2	NA	11	TGTGCCAGCAGTGTCAGTGAAAAACTGTTTTTT	CASSVSEKLFF
TRBJ2-5	NA	TRBV9	NA	11	TGTGCCAGCAGCGCCCAAGAGACCCAGTACTTC	CASSAQETQYF
TRBJ2-3	few	TRBV11-1	NA	14	TGTGCCAGCAGCTTAGCCTATTACACAGATACGCAGTATTTT	CASSLAYYTDTQYF
TRBJ1-2	NA	TRBV5-6	TRBD1	13	TGTGCCAGCAGCCTTGACAGGGCATCACACTACACCTTC	CASSLDRASHYTF
TRBJ2-1	NA	TRBV5-1	NA	15	TGCGCCAGCCAACCTCAGGGAGACTCCTACAATGAGCAGTTCTTC	CASQPQGDSYNEQFF